The 7 T cell receptor beta chains presented below share a single source sample, sequenced in a study of blood T cell repertoires in COVID-19 (dated by TCRdb to the early 2020s). The library relied on the immunoSEQ multiplex PCR assay. This is the immuneACCESS table as TCRdb keeps it, with only in-frame sequences that have V and J called. A part of the clones is gone; compared with another copy, unresolved V genes explain less than half, and the rest is unexplained. This sample has 500,000 or so clones in its table, and around 90% of those were observed once. Around 0.7% of the sample is held by the ten biggest clonotypes. Sequenced: PBMCs or T cells enriched from blood (not recorded which). The origin of the receptors is a woman younger than 35 who had recovered from COVID-19.

The chain combines TRBV5-1 with TRBJ1-2, with a weak D call TRBD1 (5 bases). V lost 3 bases to trimming and J lost 1 base, with 13 bases between them. CDR1 is SGHRS and CDR2 is YFSETQ in the germline V gene. The CDR3 is 15 residues long. This CDR3 is CASSSPSGGNYGYTF. The CDR3 DNA follows: TGCGCCAGCAGCTCTCCGTCGGGGGGTAACTATGGCTACACCTTC.

This chain joins TRBV6-5 and TRBJ2-2; TRBD1 agrees at 8 bases. The germline CDR1 and CDR2 sequences are MNHEY and SVGAGI. V dropped 10 bases and J dropped 4; count of bases not matched to a gene: 11. CDR3 length: 15 amino acids. The CDR3 DNA follows: TGTGCCACAACCCCAGGGGGCTCTAGCACCGGGGAGCTGTTTTTT. Translation gives CATTPGGSSTGELFF.

The rearrangement links TRBV11-2 to TRBJ2-1, with D perhaps TRBD2 (6 bases). Germline V gives CDR1 SGHAT, CDR2 FQNNGV. Deletions cut 5 bases from V and 5 bases from J, with 16 bases between. This CDR3 comprises 15 residues. CDR3 sequence: CASSRSGLTNNEQFF. In DNA form, the CDR3 reads TGTGCCAGCAGCCGATCGGGACTTACCAACAATGAGCAGTTCTTC. The variable domain in full, with the rest retrieved from reference TRBV11-2 and TRBJ2-1, is EAGVAQSPRYKIIEKRQSVAFWCNPISGHATLYWYQQILGQGPKLLIQFQNNGVVDDSQLPKDRFSAERLKGVDSTLKIQPAKLEDSAVYLCASSRSGLTNNEQFFGPGTRLTVL.

This rearrangement joins TRBV4-2 to TRBJ1-1; D is undetermined. This CDR3 spans 18 amino acids. Trimming shortened V by 1 base and J by 1 base, and 19 bases separated the two germline ends. Germline CDR1 reads LGHNA; CDR2 reads YNFKEQ. This CDR3 is CASSQGTARDAGNTEAFF. The CDR3 DNA sequence: TGTGCCAGCAGCCAAGGGACCGCCCGGGATGCCGGGAACACTGAAGCTTTCTTT.

The chain couples TRBV27 to TRBJ2-7; TRBD1 matches at 9 bases. Losses at the gene ends were 2 bases for V and 2 bases for J; bases not matched to a gene: 4. This CDR3 has 15 amino acids. Germline V gene sequence: CDR1 MNHEY, CDR2 SMNVEV (reference sequence). The CDR3 DNA is TGTGCCAGCAGTTTAACCGGGACAGGGACCTACGAGCAGTACTTC. Amino acid sequence: CASSLTGTGTYEQYF.

This clone was counted only a few times. The V call is TRBV5-1, the J call TRBJ2-7; perhaps TRBD2 as D (6 bases). The V end was cut by 1 base, the J end by 6 bases, with 17 bases between. Per the germline V gene, CDR1 is SGHRS and CDR2 is YFSETQ. The CDR3 has 15 residues. As DNA, the CDR3 is TGCGCCAGCAGCTTGAGTTTTGGCGGGACTCGCGAGCAGTACTTC. This translates into CASSLSFGGTREQYF.

This chain uses TRBV6-1 with TRBJ1-3; the D gene is possibly TRBD1 (5 bases). The CDR3 extends over 13 amino acids. Germline lookup yields CDR1 MNHNS and CDR2 SASEGT. V shed 3 bases and J shed 2 bases, with 5 bases lying between them. CDR3 amino acids: CASSEDTGNTIYF. CDR3 DNA: TGTGCCAGCAGTGAGGACACTGGAAACACCATATATTTT.